These 27 T cell receptor beta chains were all obtained from the same sample, sequenced in a study of cytomegalovirus exposure and HLA in healthy donors (dated by TCRdb to 2015 to 2018). The library was prepared using the immunoSEQ multiplex PCR assay. For the multiplex PCR, a mixture combining 60 forward primers for TCR Vbeta segments and 13 reverse primers for TCR Jbeta segments was used. TCRdb holds this immuneACCESS table with in-frame rearrangements only. Some clones are missing; in checked studies, unresolved V genes explain under half, and the rest has no known cause. For this sample the table gives about 160,000 clones, of which roughly 80% were detected only once. The ten largest clones capture approximately 7% of the sample. Source material: PBMCs. These receptors all stem from a woman in her twenties or thirties in good health and CMV-seropositive.

This sequence joins TRBV4-2 and TRBJ1-3; unclear D gene. Trimming took 1 base from V and 0 from J, leaving 7 bases between them. Germline values: CDR1 LGHNA, CDR2 YNFKEQ. The CDR3 loop spans 15 amino acids. CDR3 nucleotide sequence: TGTGCCAGCAGCCAAGCGTCCCTCTCTGGAAACACCATATATTTT. As protein: CASSQASLSGNTIYF.

This clone was counted a few times. The chain employs TRBV30 and TRBJ1-4; D unclear. The CDR3 has 13 residues. Germline-derived CDR1 and CDR2 are GTSNPN and SVGIG (reference sequence). Trimming cost V 1 base and J 6 bases, with 9 bases left between them. CDR3: CAWSAGSHEKLFF. The CDR3, as DNA: TGTGCCTGGAGTGCTGGGAGTCATGAAAAACTGTTTTTT.

This chain joins TRBV5-1 and TRBJ2-7; TRBD1 agrees at 9 bases. Germline V gene sequence: CDR1 SGHRS, CDR2 YFSETQ. J was trimmed by 4 bases and V by 1 base; bases with no gene match: 12. The CDR3 loop spans 17 amino acids. CDR3 sequence (DNA): TGCGCCAGCAGCTTGAACACAGGGGGCGAAAGGACTTACGAGCAGTACTTC. Its translation is CASSLNTGGERTYEQYF.

This chain links TRBV2 with TRBJ1-5; TRBD1 might be the D (5 bases). The V gene's germline CDR1 is SNHLY and CDR2 FYNNEI. This CDR3 spans 13 amino acids. V was trimmed by 5 bases and J by 7 bases, leaving 12 bases between them. CDR3 nucleotides: TGTGCCAGCAGTTTGGGGCTGGAACAGCCCCAGCATTTT. Its protein product is CASSLGLEQPQHF. The variable domain in full, completed from reference TRBV2 and TRBJ1-5, reads EPEVTQTPSHQVTQMGQEVILRCVPISNHLYFYWYRQILGQKVEFLVSFYNNEISEKSEIFDDQFSVERPDGSNFTLKIRSTKLEDSAMYFCASSLGLEQPQHFGDGTRLSIL.

CDR3 nucleotide sequence: TGTGCCAGCAGCTTAGCGTCGGGAGTTGGGTGGGGCGCTCCTGAAGCTTTCTTT. It specifies CASSLASGVGWGAPEAFF. J is TRBJ1-1 and V is TRBV7-9; tentatively, D is TRBD1 (5 bases). The CDR3 is made up of 18 amino acids. Trimming shortened V by 0 bases and J by 6 bases, and 23 bases separated the two germline ends. Germline V lookup: CDR1 SEHNR, CDR2 FQNEAQ (reference sequence).

The chain joins TRBV4-3 to TRBJ2-3, with 7 bases lining up with TRBD1. CDR3 length equals 18 residues. J lost 7 bases, V lost 0 bases, and 16 bases had no gene match. Per the germline V gene, CDR1 is LGHNA and CDR2 is YSLEER. CDR3 region: CASSQDSVEGAPLHTQYF. The CDR3 nucleotides are TGCGCCAGCAGCCAAGATTCTGTCGAGGGGGCCCCTCTGCATACGCAGTATTTT.

The table lists this clone with a few counts. The chain links TRBV4-2 to TRBJ2-2; possible D gene TRBD1, 6 bases. V gave up 0 bases and J gave up 2 bases, with 13 bases separating them. Germline CDR1 LGHNA, CDR2 YNFKEQ. The CDR3 loop spans 17 amino acids. CDR3 nucleotide sequence: TGTGCCAGCAGCCAAGAGTTCCAGGGGTCCAACACCGGGGAGCTGTTTTTT. Amino acids: CASSQEFQGSNTGELFF.

V is TRBV6-5 and J is TRBJ1-3, with 7 bases identical to TRBD1. V lost 5 bases, J lost 0 bases, and 4 bases stayed unmatched. CDR3 length equals 15 residues. Germline loops: CDR1 MNHEY, CDR2 SVGAGI. The CDR3, as DNA: TGTGCCAGCAGTCAAGGGGGCTACTCTGGAAACACCATATATTTT. Translating it yields CASSQGGYSGNTIYF.

The V call is TRBV14, the J call TRBJ2-5; D ambiguous. The CDR3 length is 13 residues. Germline V gene sequence: CDR1 SGHDN, CDR2 FVKESK. The germline V and J ends were trimmed by 4 bases and 4 bases, with 10 bases remaining between them. Written as DNA, the CDR3 is TGTGCCAGCAGCCCCCTCCCGGGAGAGACCCAGTACTTC. This encodes CASSPLPGETQYF.

This chain uses TRBV11-3 with TRBJ2-3, with D possibly matching TRBD2 (5 bases). The CDR3 length is 17 residues. Looked up from germline, CDR1 is SGHNT and CDR2 is YENEEA. Trimming pared 5 bases from V and 0 bases from J, leaving 18 bases between. The CDR3 region is CASSQTTSWTSTDTQYF. The DNA of the CDR3 is TGTGCCAGCAGCCAGACGACTTCCTGGACTAGCACAGATACGCAGTATTTT.

The chain couples TRBV28 to TRBJ2-7; 7 bases are shared with TRBD1. V shed 6 bases and J 3 bases; nucleotides not matched to a gene: 14. The CDR3 has 16 residues. The germline CDR1 and CDR2 sequences are MDHEN and SYDVKM. The DNA of the CDR3 is TGTGCCAGCAGGGGGACCCCCGGGACAGAGTTCTACGAGCAGTACTTC. Residues: CASRGTPGTEFYEQYF.

The chain is built from TRBV4-3 and TRBJ2-1; 10 bases line up with TRBD2. The CDR3 extends over 15 amino acids. Germline V CDR1 and CDR2: LGHNA, YSLEER. V shed 3 bases and J 4 bases; nucleotides not matched to a gene: 3. CDR3 sequence reads: CASSHLAGGYNEQFF. The CDR3 DNA follows: TGCGCCAGCAGCCACTTAGCGGGGGGATACAATGAGCAGTTCTTC.

In this sample, this clone turned up a few times. This rearrangement joins TRBV7-2 to TRBJ2-7; D is possibly TRBD1 (6 bases). V lost 5 bases, J lost 7 bases, and 18 bases lay in between. This CDR3 has 14 residues. Germline V gene sequence: CDR1 SGHTA, CDR2 FQGNSA. CDR3 loop: CASSPTWGLREQYF. The CDR3 DNA reads TGTGCCAGCAGCCCCACGTGGGGGCTGAGGGAGCAGTACTTC.

V usage is TRBV9 and J usage is TRBJ2-3; D is perhaps TRBD1 (5 bases). Germline CDR1 and CDR2: SGDLS and YYNGEE. With 3 bases removed from V and 0 bases from J, the gap between germline ends came to 14 bases. The CDR3 is 16 amino acids. This CDR3 is CASSARTYSSTDTQYF. The DNA for the CDR3 is TGTGCCAGCAGCGCACGGACATACTCTAGCACAGATACGCAGTATTTT.

The chain links TRBV5-1 to TRBJ2-3; the match to TRBD2 covers 10 bases. CDR3 size: 16 residues. Germline lookup yields CDR1 SGHRS and CDR2 YFSETQ. V shed 5 bases and J 2 bases; nucleotides not matched to a gene: 8. This CDR3 is CASRYYSGGLTDTQYF. For the CDR3, the DNA is TGCGCCAGCAGGTATTATAGCGGGGGGCTCACAGATACGCAGTATTTT.

The J gene is TRBJ2-1, the V gene TRBV19, with TRBD2 matching over 7 bases. Germline V lookup: CDR1 LNHDA, CDR2 SQIVND (reference sequence). The trim removed 5 bases at V and 7 bases at J, leaving 5 bases unmatched. The CDR3 is 13 amino acids. The CDR3 here is CASSLIGGNEQFF. For the CDR3, the DNA is TGTGCCAGTAGTTTGATCGGGGGGAATGAGCAGTTCTTC.

The genes are TRBV28 and TRBJ1-4; TRBD1 agrees at 8 bases. V lost 4 bases, J lost 4 bases, and 11 bases stayed unmatched. CDR1 MDHEN and CDR2 SYDVKM come from the germline V gene. The CDR3 is made up of 17 amino acids. The CDR3 spells CASSSYRGAGLNEKLFF. DNA of the CDR3: TGTGCCAGCAGTTCTTACAGGGGGGCAGGCCTTAATGAAAAACTGTTTTTT.

This clone was picked up one time. The chain carries TRBV2 and TRBJ1-1; D is perhaps TRBD1 (5 bases). Germline loops: CDR1 SNHLY, CDR2 FYNNEI. The CDR3 length is 13 residues. Trimming stripped 10 bases from V and 1 base from J, with 13 bases between. The CDR3 loop is CATIQDTNTEAFF. The CDR3 DNA sequence: TGTGCCACCATACAGGACACGAACACTGAAGCTTTCTTT.

The chain carries TRBV6-9 and TRBJ2-4; D may be TRBD2 (6 bases). This CDR3 contains 15 residues. Trimming left V 4 bases short and J 8 bases short, with 18 bases between. Germline-derived CDR1 and CDR2 are MNHGY and SVAAGI. The CDR3 sequence: CASSSSRGGEDIQYF. The CDR3 coding sequence is TGTGCCAGCAGTTCTTCCCGGGGCGGGGAGGACATTCAGTACTTC.

The chain employs TRBV11-2 and TRBJ2-3; the match to TRBD2 covers 8 bases. The trim removed 5 bases at V and 0 bases at J, leaving 13 bases unmatched. In germline, CDR1 is SGHAT, CDR2 FQNNGV. The CDR3 is 18 amino acids. The CDR3 coding sequence is TGTGCCAGCAGCCCCGGGGTAGCGGGGTTACCTAGCACAGATACGCAGTATTTT. Protein: CASSPGVAGLPSTDTQYF.

The chain couples TRBV6-6 to TRBJ2-3; 8 nucleotides align to TRBD2. V trimming: 7 bases; J trimming: 3 bases; junction bases outside the gene matches: 12. The CDR3 has 16 residues. Germline CDR1 and CDR2: MNHNY and SVGAGI (reference sequence). The DNA for the CDR3 is TGTGCCAGCACCCACGGGAGGGGGAGGGGAACAGATACGCAGTATTTT. This codes for CASTHGRGRGTDTQYF.

The CDR3 bases are TGTGCCAGCAGTGAAGCATCGACACAGAACACTGAAGCTTTCTTT. Translating gives CASSEASTQNTEAFF. The chain uses TRBV6-1 and TRBJ1-1, with D uncertain. From germline, CDR1 is MNHNS and CDR2 SASEGT. This CDR3 comprises 15 residues. Trimming cost V 0 bases and J 1 base, with 9 bases left between them.

The chain joins TRBV5-1 to TRBJ2-2, with a weak D call TRBD1 (6 bases). The V and J ends lost 1 base and 6 bases respectively, with 16 bases between them. The CDR3 covers 16 residues. Germline V gene lookup returns CDR1 SGHRS and CDR2 YFSETQ. As DNA, the CDR3 is TGCGCCAGCAGCTTGTTACAGGGCTTGAGTGCCGGGGAGCTGTTTTTT. Protein sequence: CASSLLQGLSAGELFF.

The rearrangement uses TRBV28 and TRBJ1-2, with D possibly matching TRBD1 (6 bases). Germline V gene data show CDR1 as MDHEN and CDR2 as SYDVKM. V lost 4 bases and J lost 5, with 14 bases in between. This CDR3 spans 14 amino acids. The CDR3 DNA reads TGTGCCAGCAGTTCCCCCGCAGGGGATTATGGCTACACCTTC. Translated: CASSSPAGDYGYTF.

The V gene is TRBV19, the J gene TRBJ1-2, with D tentatively TRBD1 (5 bases). CDR3 length: 16 amino acids. Between the trimmed V and J ends, which lost 3 bases and 7 bases, there was a span of 21 bases. CDR1 and CDR2 from the germline V gene are LNHDA and SQIVND (reference sequence). The CDR3 loop reads CASSIPRREGSAGYTF. DNA for the CDR3: TGTGCCAGTAGTATCCCACGCAGGGAAGGTTCTGCTGGCTACACCTTC.

This chain uses TRBV7-9 with TRBJ2-5; the D is unclear. CDR3 length: 11 residues. V was cut by 3 bases and J by 5 bases, with 4 bases left in between. Germline V lookup: CDR1 SEHNR, CDR2 FQNEAQ (reference sequence). The CDR3 bases are TGTGCCAGCAGCTTCGGGGAGACCCAGTACTTC. Amino acids: CASSFGETQYF.

The chain combines TRBV2 with TRBJ1-5; tentative D call: TRBD1 (6 bases). Germline V gene lookup returns CDR1 SNHLY and CDR2 FYNNEI. Trimming took 8 bases from V and 6 from J, leaving 11 bases between them. The CDR3 has 12 residues. The CDR3 nucleotides are TGTGCCAGCGGCGGGGGCCCTCAGCCCCAGCATTTT. Amino acid sequence: CASGGGPQPQHF.